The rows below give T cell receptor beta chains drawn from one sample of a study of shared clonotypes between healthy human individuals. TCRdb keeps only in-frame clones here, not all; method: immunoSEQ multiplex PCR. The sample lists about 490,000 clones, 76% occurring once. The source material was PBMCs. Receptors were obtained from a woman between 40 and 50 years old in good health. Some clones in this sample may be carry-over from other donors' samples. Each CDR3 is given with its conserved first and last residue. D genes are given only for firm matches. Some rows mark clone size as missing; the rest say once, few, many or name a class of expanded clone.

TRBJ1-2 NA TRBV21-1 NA TGTGCCAGCAGCAAGAGACAGGGCGATAACTATGGCTACACCTTC CASSKRQGDNYGYTF
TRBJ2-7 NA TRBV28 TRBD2 TGTGCCAGCACCCCCCGGGAGCGGGAGTTAAGCGAGCAGTACTTC CASTPRERELSEQYF
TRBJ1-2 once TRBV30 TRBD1 TGTGCCTGGAGTGTGGGGCAGGGGGCTCGCTATGGCTACACCTTC CAWSVGQGARYGYTF
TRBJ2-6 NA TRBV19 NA TGTGCCAGTAAGTCTGGGGCCAACGTCCTGACTTTC CASKSGANVLTF
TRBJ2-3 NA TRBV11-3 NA TGTGCCAGCAGCTTAGCAGGAAGGCAAGATACGCAGTATTTT CASSLAGRQDTQYF
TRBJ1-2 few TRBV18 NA TGTGCCAGCTCACGGACTGTCGAGGGTGGCTACACCTTC CASSRTVEGGYTF
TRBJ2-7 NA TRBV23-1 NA TGCGCCAGCATTCTCTCCTGGGGGGAGAGGGTCTACGAGCAGTACTTC CASILSWGERVYEQYF
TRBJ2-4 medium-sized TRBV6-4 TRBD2 TGTGCCAGCAGTGAGACTAGCGAAAACATTCAGTACTTC CASSETSENIQYF
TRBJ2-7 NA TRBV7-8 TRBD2 TGTGCCAGCAGCCAGGGACTAGCGGGACCGGCCTACGAGCAGTACTTC CASSQGLAGPAYEQYF
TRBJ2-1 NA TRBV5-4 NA TGTGCCAGCAGCTTGGCACAGGGTAAGAATGAGCAGTTCTTC CASSLAQGKNEQFF
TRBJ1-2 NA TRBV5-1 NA TGCGCCAGCAGCCCACTGGGTTCTGGCTATGGCTACACCTTC CASSPLGSGYGYTF
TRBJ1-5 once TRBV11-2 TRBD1 TGTGCCAGCAGTCGAGACAGGGGGAGCAATCAGCCCCAGCATTTT CASSRDRGSNQPQHF
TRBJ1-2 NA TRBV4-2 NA TGTGCCAGCAGCTTTTTACAGGAGGAATATGGCTACACCTTC CASSFLQEEYGYTF
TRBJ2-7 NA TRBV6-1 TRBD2 TGTGCCAGCAGTGAAGCTTCATTAGCGGGTACCGAGCAGTACTTC CASSEASLAGTEQYF
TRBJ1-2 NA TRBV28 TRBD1 TGTGCCAGCAGTTACAGGGGGACGGGCAACTATGGCTACACCTTC CASSYRGTGNYGYTF